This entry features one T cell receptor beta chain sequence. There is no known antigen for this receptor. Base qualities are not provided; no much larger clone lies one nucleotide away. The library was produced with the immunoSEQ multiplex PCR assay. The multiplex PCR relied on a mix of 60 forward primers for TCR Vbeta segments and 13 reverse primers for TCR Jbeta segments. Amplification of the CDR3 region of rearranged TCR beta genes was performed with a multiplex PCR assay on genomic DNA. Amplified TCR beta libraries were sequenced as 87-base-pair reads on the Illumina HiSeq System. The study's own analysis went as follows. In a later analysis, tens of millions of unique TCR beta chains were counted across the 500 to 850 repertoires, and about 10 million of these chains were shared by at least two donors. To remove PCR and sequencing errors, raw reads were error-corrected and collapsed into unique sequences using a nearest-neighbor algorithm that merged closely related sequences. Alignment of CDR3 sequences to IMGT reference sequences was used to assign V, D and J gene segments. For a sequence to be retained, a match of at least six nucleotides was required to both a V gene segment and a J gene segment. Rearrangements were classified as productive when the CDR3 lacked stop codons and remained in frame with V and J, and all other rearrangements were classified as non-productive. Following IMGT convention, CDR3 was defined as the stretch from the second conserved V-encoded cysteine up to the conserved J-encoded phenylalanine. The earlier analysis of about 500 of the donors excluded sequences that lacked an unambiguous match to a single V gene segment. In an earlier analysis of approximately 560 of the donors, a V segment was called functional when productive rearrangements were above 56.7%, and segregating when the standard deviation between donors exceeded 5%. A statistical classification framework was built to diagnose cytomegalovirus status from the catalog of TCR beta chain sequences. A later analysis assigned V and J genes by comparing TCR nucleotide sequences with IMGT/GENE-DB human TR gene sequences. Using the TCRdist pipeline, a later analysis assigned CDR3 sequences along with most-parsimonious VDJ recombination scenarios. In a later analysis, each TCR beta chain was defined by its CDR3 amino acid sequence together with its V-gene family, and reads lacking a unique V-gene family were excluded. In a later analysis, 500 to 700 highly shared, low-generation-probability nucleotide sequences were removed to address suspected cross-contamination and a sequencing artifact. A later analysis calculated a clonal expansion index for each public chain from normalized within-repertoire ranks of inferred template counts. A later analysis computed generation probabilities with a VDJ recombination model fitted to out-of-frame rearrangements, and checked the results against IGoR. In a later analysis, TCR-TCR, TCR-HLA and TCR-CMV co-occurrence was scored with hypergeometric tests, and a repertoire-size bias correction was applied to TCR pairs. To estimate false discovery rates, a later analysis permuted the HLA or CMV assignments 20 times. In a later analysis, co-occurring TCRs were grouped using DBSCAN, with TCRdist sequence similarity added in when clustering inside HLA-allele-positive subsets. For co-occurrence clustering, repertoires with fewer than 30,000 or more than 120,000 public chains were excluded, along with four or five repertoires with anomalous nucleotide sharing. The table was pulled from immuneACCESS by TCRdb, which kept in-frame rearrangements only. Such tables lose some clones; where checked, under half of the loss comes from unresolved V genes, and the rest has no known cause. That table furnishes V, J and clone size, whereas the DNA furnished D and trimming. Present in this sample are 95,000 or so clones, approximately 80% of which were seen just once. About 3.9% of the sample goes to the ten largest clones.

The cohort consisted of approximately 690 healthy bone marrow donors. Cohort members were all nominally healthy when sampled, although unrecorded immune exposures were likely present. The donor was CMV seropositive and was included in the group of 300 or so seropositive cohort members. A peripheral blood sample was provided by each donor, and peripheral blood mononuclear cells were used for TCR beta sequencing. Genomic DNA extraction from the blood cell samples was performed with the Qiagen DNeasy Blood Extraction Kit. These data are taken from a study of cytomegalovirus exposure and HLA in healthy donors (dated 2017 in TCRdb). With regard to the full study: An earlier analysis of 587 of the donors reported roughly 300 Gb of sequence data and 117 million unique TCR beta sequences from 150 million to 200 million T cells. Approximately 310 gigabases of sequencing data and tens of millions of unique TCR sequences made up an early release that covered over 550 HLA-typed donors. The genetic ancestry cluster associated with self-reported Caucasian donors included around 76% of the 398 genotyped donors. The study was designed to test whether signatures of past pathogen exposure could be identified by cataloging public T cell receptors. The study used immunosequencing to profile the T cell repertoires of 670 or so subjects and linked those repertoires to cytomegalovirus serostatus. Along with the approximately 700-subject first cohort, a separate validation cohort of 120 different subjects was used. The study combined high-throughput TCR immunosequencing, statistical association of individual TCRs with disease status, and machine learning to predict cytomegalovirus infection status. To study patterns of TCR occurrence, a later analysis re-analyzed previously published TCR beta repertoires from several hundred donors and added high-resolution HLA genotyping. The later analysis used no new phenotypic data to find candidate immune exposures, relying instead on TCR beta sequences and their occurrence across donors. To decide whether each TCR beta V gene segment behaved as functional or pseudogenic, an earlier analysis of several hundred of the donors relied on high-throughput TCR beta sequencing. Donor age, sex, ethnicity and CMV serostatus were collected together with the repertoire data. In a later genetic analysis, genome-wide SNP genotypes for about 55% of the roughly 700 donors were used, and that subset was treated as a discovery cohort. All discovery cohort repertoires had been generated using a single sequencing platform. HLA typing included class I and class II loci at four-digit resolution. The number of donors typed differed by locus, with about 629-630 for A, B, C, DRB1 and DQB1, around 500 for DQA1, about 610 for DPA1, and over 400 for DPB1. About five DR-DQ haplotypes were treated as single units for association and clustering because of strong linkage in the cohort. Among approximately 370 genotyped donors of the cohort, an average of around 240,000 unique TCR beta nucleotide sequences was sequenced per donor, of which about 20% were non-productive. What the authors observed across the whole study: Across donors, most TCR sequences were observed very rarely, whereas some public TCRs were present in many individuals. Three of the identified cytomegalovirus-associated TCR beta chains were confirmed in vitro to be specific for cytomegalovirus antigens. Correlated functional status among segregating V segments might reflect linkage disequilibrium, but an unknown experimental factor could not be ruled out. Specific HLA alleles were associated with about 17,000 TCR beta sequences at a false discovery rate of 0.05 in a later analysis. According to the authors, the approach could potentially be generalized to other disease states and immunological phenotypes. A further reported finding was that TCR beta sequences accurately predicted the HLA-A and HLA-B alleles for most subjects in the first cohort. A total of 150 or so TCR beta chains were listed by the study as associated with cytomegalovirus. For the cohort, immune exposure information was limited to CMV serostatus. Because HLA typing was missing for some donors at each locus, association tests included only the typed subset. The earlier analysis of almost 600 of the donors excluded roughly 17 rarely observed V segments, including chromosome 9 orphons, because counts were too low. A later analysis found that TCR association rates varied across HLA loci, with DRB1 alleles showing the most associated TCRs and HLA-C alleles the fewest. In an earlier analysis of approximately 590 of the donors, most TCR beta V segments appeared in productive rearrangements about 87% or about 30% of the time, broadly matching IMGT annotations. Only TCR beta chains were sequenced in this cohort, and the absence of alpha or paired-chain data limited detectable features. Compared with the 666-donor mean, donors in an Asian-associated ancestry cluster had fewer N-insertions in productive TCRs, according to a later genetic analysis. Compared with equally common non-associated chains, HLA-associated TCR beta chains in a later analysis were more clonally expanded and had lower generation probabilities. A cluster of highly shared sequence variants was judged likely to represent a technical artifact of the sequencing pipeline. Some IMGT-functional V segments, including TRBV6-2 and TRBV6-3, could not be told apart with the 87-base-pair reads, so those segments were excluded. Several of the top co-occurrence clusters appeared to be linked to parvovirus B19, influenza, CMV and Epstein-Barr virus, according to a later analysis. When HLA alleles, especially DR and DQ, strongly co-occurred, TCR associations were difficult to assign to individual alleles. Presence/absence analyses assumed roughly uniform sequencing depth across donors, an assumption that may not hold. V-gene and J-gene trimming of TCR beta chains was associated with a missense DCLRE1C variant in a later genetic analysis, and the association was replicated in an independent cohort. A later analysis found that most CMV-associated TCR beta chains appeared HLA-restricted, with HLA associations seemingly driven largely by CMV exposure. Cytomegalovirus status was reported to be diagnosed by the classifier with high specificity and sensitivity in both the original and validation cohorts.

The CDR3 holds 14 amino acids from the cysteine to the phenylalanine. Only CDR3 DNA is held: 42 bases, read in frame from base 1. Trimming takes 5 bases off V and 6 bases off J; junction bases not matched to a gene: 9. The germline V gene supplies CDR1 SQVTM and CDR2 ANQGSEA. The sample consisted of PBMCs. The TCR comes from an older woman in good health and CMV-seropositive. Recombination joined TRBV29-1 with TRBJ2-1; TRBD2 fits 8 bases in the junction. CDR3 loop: CSVRTSSGVNEQFF. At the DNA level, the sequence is TGCAGCGTTAGGACTAGCTCGGGAGTCAATGAGCAGTTCTTC.